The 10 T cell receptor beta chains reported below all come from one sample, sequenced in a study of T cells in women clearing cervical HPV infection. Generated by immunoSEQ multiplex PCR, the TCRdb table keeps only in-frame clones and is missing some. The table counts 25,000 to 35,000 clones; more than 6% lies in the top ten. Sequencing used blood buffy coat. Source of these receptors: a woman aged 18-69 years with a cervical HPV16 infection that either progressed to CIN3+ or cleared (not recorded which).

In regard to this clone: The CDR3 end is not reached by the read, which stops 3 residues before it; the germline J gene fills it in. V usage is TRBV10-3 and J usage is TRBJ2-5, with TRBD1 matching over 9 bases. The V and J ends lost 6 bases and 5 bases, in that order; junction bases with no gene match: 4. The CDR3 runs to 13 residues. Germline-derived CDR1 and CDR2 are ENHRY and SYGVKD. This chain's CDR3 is CAISGQGRETQYF. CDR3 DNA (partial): TGTGCCATCAGCGGACAGGGGCGTGAGACC.

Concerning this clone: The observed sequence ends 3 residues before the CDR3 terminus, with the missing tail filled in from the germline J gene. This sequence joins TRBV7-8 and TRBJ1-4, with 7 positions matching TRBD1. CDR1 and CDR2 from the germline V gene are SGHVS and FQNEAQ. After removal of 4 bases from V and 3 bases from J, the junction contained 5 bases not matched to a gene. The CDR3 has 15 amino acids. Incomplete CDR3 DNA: TGTGCCAGCAGCTCCCAGACAGGGTCTAATGAAAAA. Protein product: CASSSQTGSNEK. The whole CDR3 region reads CASSSQTGSNEKLFF.

The CDR3 is CASSLAQQANYGYTF. The CDR3 bases that were read are TGTGCCAGCAGCTTAGCCCAACAGGCTAACTATGGC. The V gene is TRBV7-9, the J gene TRBJ1-2, with a weak D call TRBD1 (5 bases). The sequenced fragment ends 3 residues before the CDR3 boundary, so the rest is inferred from the germline J gene. The V gene's germline CDR1 is SEHNR and CDR2 FQNEAQ (reference sequence). Trimming took 0 bases from V and 0 from J, leaving 8 bases between them. The CDR3 spans 15 residues.

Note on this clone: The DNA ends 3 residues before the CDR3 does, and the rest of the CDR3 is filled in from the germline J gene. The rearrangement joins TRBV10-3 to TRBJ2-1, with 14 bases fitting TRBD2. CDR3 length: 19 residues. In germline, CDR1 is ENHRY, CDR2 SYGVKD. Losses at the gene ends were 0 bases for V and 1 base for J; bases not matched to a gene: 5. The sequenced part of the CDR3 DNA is TGTGCCATCAGTGAGTCGGGGACTAGCGGGAGTCGGTCCTACAATGAG. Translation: CAISESGTSGSRSYNE. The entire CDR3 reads CAISESGTSGSRSYNEQFF.

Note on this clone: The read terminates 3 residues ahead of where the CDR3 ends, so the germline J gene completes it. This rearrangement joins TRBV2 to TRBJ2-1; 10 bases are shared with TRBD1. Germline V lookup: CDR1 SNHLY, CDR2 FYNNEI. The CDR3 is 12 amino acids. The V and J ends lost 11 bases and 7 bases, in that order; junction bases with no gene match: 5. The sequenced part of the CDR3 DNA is TGTGCCGGCGGGACAGGGGAGAATGAG. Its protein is CAGGTGENE. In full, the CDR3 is CAGGTGENEQFF.

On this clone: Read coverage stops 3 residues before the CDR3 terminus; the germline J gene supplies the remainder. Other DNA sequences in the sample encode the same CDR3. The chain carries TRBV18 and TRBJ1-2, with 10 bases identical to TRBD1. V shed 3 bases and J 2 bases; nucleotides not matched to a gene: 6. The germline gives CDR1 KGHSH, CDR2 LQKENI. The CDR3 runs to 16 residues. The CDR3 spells CASSPTGTGANYGYTF. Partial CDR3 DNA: TGTGCCAGCTCACCCACCGGGACAGGGGCCAACTATGGC.

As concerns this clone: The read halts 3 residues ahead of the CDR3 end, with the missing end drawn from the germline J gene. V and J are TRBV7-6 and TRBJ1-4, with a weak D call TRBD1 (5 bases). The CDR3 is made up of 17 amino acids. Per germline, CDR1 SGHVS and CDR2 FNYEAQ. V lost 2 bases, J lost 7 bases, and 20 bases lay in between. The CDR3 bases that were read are TGTGCCAGCAGCTTATCACCTGCGGGGGGGTTTGGTGAAAAA. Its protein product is CASSLSPAGGFGEK. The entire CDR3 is CASSLSPAGGFGEKLFF.

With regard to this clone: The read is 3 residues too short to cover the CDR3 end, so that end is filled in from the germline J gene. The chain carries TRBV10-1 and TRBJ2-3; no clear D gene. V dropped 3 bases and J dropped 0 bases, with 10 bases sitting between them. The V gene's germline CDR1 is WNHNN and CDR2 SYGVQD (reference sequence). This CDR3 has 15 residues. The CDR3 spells CASSETDPSTDTQYF. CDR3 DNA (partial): TGCGCCAGCAGTGAAACAGACCCTAGCACAGATACG.

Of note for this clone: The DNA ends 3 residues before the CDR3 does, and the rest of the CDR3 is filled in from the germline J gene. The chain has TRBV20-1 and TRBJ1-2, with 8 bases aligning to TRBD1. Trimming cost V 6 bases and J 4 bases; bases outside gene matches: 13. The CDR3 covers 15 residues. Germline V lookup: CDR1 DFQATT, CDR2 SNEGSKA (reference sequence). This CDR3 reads CSAKDRGTGIYGYTF. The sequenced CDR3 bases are TGCAGTGCCAAAGACCGCGGGACAGGCATCTATGGC.

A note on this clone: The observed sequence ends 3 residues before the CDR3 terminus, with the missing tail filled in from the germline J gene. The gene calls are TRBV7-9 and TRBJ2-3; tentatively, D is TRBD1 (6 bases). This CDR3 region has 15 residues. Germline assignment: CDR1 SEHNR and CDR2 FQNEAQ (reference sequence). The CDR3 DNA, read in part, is TGTGCCAGCAGCTTTAATATGGGACATCAAGAGACG. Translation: CASSFNMGHQET. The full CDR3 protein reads CASSFNMGHQETQYF.